These T cell receptor beta chains were read from a single sample in a study of blood T cell repertoires in COVID-19. Some clones are missing from TCRdb's copy, which holds only in-frame ones; the method was immunoSEQ multiplex PCR. This table has around 250,000 clones, 86% appearing once. Specimen: peripheral blood. These receptors came from a woman older than 75 with COVID-19, enrolled during active disease. The CDR3 runs from the conserved cysteine through the conserved F or W. Fields, in order: clone size, D gene, V gene, J gene, CDR3 DNA, CDR3 protein. A D gene is named only where the DNA matches it firmly. Rows give clone size only sometimes, using once, few, many, or a class for an expanded clone.

abundance: -; d_gene: TRBD1; v_gene: TRBV6-5; j_gene: TRBJ1-1; CDR3nt: TGTGCCAGCAGTTACTCAGGGGGCTTGAACACTGAAGCTTTCTTT; CDR3aa: CASSYSGGLNTEAFF
abundance: -; d_gene: -; v_gene: TRBV25-1; j_gene: TRBJ1-1; CDR3nt: TGTGCCAGCAGGCCGGACACGACCAACACTGAAGCTTTCTTT; CDR3aa: CASRPDTTNTEAFF
abundance: few; d_gene: TRBD2; v_gene: TRBV27; j_gene: TRBJ2-7; CDR3nt: TGTGCCAGCAGAAGCGGGACTAGCGGGGGATACGAGCAGTACTTC; CDR3aa: CASRSGTSGGYEQYF
abundance: -; d_gene: -; v_gene: TRBV27; j_gene: TRBJ2-1; CDR3nt: TGTGCCAGCAGTCTCTCTAGCGCCGCCTACAATGAGCAGTTCTTC; CDR3aa: CASSLSSAAYNEQFF
abundance: few; d_gene: -; v_gene: TRBV15; j_gene: TRBJ1-2; CDR3nt: TGTGCCACCAGCACCCATCGGGGAGCTACTAACTATGGCTACACCTTC; CDR3aa: CATSTHRGATNYGYTF
abundance: few; d_gene: -; v_gene: TRBV5-1; j_gene: TRBJ2-2; CDR3nt: TGCGCCAGCAGCTTGGACGGCGGGGTAGTAAAGGAGCTGTTTTTT; CDR3aa: CASSLDGGVVKELFF
abundance: -; d_gene: TRBD1; v_gene: TRBV2; j_gene: TRBJ1-2; CDR3nt: TGTGCCAGCCACCGGGACAGGGATGGCTACACCTTC; CDR3aa: CASHRDRDGYTF
abundance: once; d_gene: -; v_gene: TRBV2; j_gene: TRBJ1-1; CDR3nt: TGTGCCAGCAGTGGCAGTACCTCTGAAGCTTTCTTT; CDR3aa: CASSGSTSEAFF
abundance: -; d_gene: TRBD1; v_gene: TRBV7-2; j_gene: TRBJ1-1; CDR3nt: TGTGCCAGCAGTTACCGGGACAGCCCTTCGGAAGCTTTCTTT; CDR3aa: CASSYRDSPSEAFF
abundance: -; d_gene: -; v_gene: TRBV6-4; j_gene: TRBJ1-2; CDR3nt: TGTGCCAGCAGTGATCAAAGGACAGATCCTCGGCCCCCCTCTTATGGCTACACCTTC; CDR3aa: CASSDQRTDPRPPSYGYTF
abundance: -; d_gene: -; v_gene: TRBV6-5; j_gene: TRBJ2-7; CDR3nt: TGTGCCAGCACCACTCGGAGGGCTTCGTTCCAGCAGTACTTC; CDR3aa: CASTTRRASFQQYF
abundance: once; d_gene: -; v_gene: TRBV5-1; j_gene: TRBJ2-1; CDR3nt: TGCGCCAGCAGCCCACAGCCAGGGGAAGGGGAGCAGTTCTTC; CDR3aa: CASSPQPGEGEQFF
abundance: -; d_gene: TRBD2; v_gene: TRBV5-6; j_gene: TRBJ2-1; CDR3nt: TGTGCCAGCAGCTCCCTTAGACTAGCGGGGGGCATTAGCAATGAGCAGTTCTTC; CDR3aa: CASSSLRLAGGISNEQFF
abundance: -; d_gene: TRBD2; v_gene: TRBV11-2; j_gene: TRBJ2-3; CDR3nt: TGTGCCAGCAGCTTACAGCCGGGGGGGCCGGGCACAGATACGCAGTATTTT; CDR3aa: CASSLQPGGPGTDTQYF
abundance: -; d_gene: -; v_gene: TRBV3-1/TRBV3-2; j_gene: TRBJ1-5; CDR3nt: TGTGCCAGCAGTCAAGACCAGGGGCCCCAGCATTTT; CDR3aa: CASSQDQGPQHF
abundance: few; d_gene: -; v_gene: TRBV28; j_gene: TRBJ1-2; CDR3nt: TGTGCCAGCAGTTTTAGGAGCAGGGTGTCCTATGGCTACACCTTC; CDR3aa: CASSFRSRVSYGYTF
abundance: few; d_gene: -; v_gene: TRBV7-2; j_gene: TRBJ1-3; CDR3nt: TGTGCCAGCAGCTTAGCGCGGGCAACAAACACCATATATTTT; CDR3aa: CASSLARATNTIYF